A selection of T cell receptor beta chains follows, all from one sample in a study of identical twins. TCRdb ran MiXCR on the 5' RACE reads and lists one entry per CDR3 protein. This sample has fewer than 250,000 distinct CDR3 sequences; approximately 7.9% occur once, and the top ten carry roughly 5%. These data were also reused for a study on yellow fever vaccine responses in identical twins.

Sequencing input: CD8+ T cells sorted from blood. The receptors come from a woman aged 18-29 years in good health. CDR3s include the opening cysteine and the closing phenylalanine or tryptophan. A D gene is named only where the DNA matches it firmly. Size values are once, few and many counts, or a class for expanded clones, and some rows have none.

cdr3_aa cdr3_nt d_call clone_size j_call v_call
CASSSTSGAIDEQFF TGTGCCAGCAGCTCCACTAGCGGGGCTATCGATGAGCAGTTCTTC TRBD2 few TRBJ2-1 TRBV5-6
CSAQTGVDYGYTF TGCAGCGCGCAAACAGGGGTCGACTATGGCTACACCTTC TRBD1 many TRBJ1-2 TRBV29-1
CASSITSGWYNEQFF TGTGCCAGTAGTATAACCAGCGGGTGGTACAATGAGCAGTTCTTC . few TRBJ2-1 TRBV19
CASSTSVGDSYEQYF TGTGCCAGCAGCACCTCCGTGGGGGATTCTTACGAGCAGTACTTC . . TRBJ2-7 TRBV13
CASSSEGRGNQPQHF TGTGCCAGCAGCTCCGAAGGGAGGGGCAATCAGCCCCAGCATTTT . few TRBJ1-5 TRBV11-2
CASSLEWDQPQHF TGTGCCAGCAGCTTAGAGTGGGATCAGCCCCAGCATTTT . . TRBJ1-5 TRBV7-9
CASSQEAVGELFF TGCGCCAGCAGCCAAGAAGCAGTCGGGGAGCTGTTTTTT . few TRBJ2-2 TRBV4-1
CASSSGQGWTGELFF TGTGCCAGCAGTTCTGGACAGGGTTGGACCGGGGAGCTGTTTTTT TRBD1 many TRBJ2-2 TRBV6-5
CASSSGQGDTGELFF TGTGCCAGCAGTTCGGGACAGGGAGACACCGGGGAGCTGTTTTTT TRBD1 many TRBJ2-2 TRBV28
CASSQDRIAGEMNTEAFF TGTGCCAGCAGCCAAGATAGGATAGCGGGGGAAATGAACACTGAAGCTTTCTTT . many TRBJ1-1 TRBV3-1
CATSDLEDQPQHF TGTGCCACCAGTGATCTGGAGGATCAGCCCCAGCATTTT . . TRBJ1-5 TRBV24-1
CASRNTAGADTQYF TGTGCCAGCAGAAACACGGCAGGGGCAGATACGCAGTATTTT . many TRBJ2-3 TRBV6-1
CASSGQGSEQYF TGCGCCAGCAGCGGACAGGGTTCCGAGCAGTACTTC TRBD1 . TRBJ2-7 TRBV5-1
CASSERQSAGGYYEQYF TGTGCCAGCAGTGAACGGCAGTCAGCGGGAGGCTACTACGAGCAGTACTTC TRBD2 . TRBJ2-7 TRBV2
CATSSGTSPPLEQYF TGTGCCACCAGCAGCGGGACTAGCCCCCCCCTCGAGCAGTACTTC TRBD2 few TRBJ2-7 TRBV15
CASSVTGAGYEQYF TGTGCCAGCAGCGTAACAGGGGCTGGCTACGAGCAGTACTTC TRBD1 . TRBJ2-7 TRBV9
CASSISDYEQYF TGTGCCAGTAGTATTTCCGACTACGAGCAGTACTTC . few TRBJ2-7 TRBV19
CASSLRTEQETQYF TGTGCCAGCAGCTTAAGGACTGAACAAGAGACCCAGTACTTC . once TRBJ2-5 TRBV7-9
CASSQDAGTVYEQYF TGTGCCAGCAGCCAAGATGCTGGGACAGTATACGAGCAGTACTTC TRBD1 . TRBJ2-7 TRBV4-2
CATSIYRGRFGNIQYF TGTGCCACCAGCATTTACAGGGGGCGTTTTGGAAACATTCAGTACTTC TRBD1 many TRBJ2-4 TRBV15
CASSQVLETQYF TGCGCCAGCAGCCAAGTTTTAGAGACCCAGTACTTC . many TRBJ2-5 TRBV4-1
CASSPSTAREPDTQYF TGTGCCAGCAGCCCCTCTACAGCGCGGGAGCCAGATACGCAGTATTTT TRBD2 . TRBJ2-3 TRBV7-9
CATSDSRTVAGSYEQYF TGTGCCACCAGTGATTCGCGTACGGTAGCGGGAAGCTACGAGCAGTACTTC TRBD2 few TRBJ2-7 TRBV24-1
CASSVAGDRYEQYF TGTGCCAGCAGCGTAGCGGGAGATCGGTACGAGCAGTACTTC . many TRBJ2-7 TRBV9
CASSLTWTSYNEQFF TGCGCCAGCAGCTTGACATGGACCTCCTACAATGAGCAGTTCTTC . few TRBJ2-1 TRBV5-1
CSVEGLAGGISYNEQFF TGCAGCGTCGAGGGTCTAGCGGGGGGGATATCCTACAATGAGCAGTTCTTC TRBD2 . TRBJ2-1 TRBV29-1
CASSQGQGETQYF TGTGCCAGCTCACAAGGACAGGGGGAGACCCAGTACTTC TRBD1 . TRBJ2-5 TRBV18
CASSISANTGELFF TGTGCCAGCAGTATATCAGCGAACACCGGGGAGCTGTTTTTT . . TRBJ2-2 TRBV5-6
CSVRSKVWTGFDYEQYF TGCAGCGTCAGATCAAAGGTATGGACAGGGTTCGACTACGAGCAGTACTTC TRBD1 many TRBJ2-7 TRBV29-1
CASSWGTGERTDTQYF TGCGCCAGCAGCTGGGGGACAGGGGAAAGGACAGATACGCAGTATTTT TRBD1 . TRBJ2-3 TRBV5-1
CASSAAYEQFF TGCGCCAGCAGCGCAGCTTATGAGCAGTTCTTC . many TRBJ2-1 TRBV5-1
CASSDPGFSFNEQFF TGCGCCAGCAGCGACCCCGGCTTTTCCTTCAATGAGCAGTTCTTC . many TRBJ2-1 TRBV4-1
CASSATGNNEQFF TGTGCCAGCAGCGCGACAGGGAACAATGAGCAGTTCTTC TRBD1 . TRBJ2-1 TRBV7-9
CASSTPRERGITDTQYF TGTGCCAGCAGTACCCCCCGCGAGCGGGGAATCACAGATACGCAGTATTTT TRBD2 . TRBJ2-3 TRBV6-2/TRBV6-3
CASSQLAGVASDTQYF TGTGCCAGCAGCCAGCTAGCGGGAGTAGCGTCAGATACGCAGTATTTT TRBD2 many TRBJ2-3 TRBV3-1
CASSLARQTTREDTQYF TGTGCCAGCAGCTTAGCGAGACAGACCACCCGAGAGGATACGCAGTATTTT . . TRBJ2-3 TRBV7-8
CASSYSKVGGQFF TGTGCCAGCAGTTACTCGAAAGTGGGGGGGCAGTTCTTC . many TRBJ2-1 TRBV6-5
CASSPSAPRWGETQYF TGTGCCAGCAGCCCCTCAGCCCCCAGGTGGGGAGAGACCCAGTACTTC . . TRBJ2-5 TRBV11-3
CATSRKAGGAYNEQFF TGTGCCACCAGCAGAAAAGCGGGGGGGGCCTACAATGAGCAGTTCTTC TRBD2 . TRBJ2-1 TRBV15
CASSLGAGTGGLETQYF TGTGCCAGCAGCTTAGGAGCCGGGACAGGGGGCTTAGAGACCCAGTACTTC TRBD1 few TRBJ2-5 TRBV11-3
CASSDETGTGSYEQYF TGTGCCAGCAGTGACGAAACCGGGACAGGGTCCTACGAGCAGTACTTC TRBD1 few TRBJ2-7 TRBV6-1
CASSFGQGYTEAFF TGTGCCAGCAGTTTTGGACAGGGGTACACTGAAGCTTTCTTT TRBD1 many TRBJ1-1 TRBV28
CATSRDAGSNQPQHF TGTGCCACCAGCAGAGATGCAGGTAGCAATCAGCCCCAGCATTTT . many TRBJ1-5 TRBV15
CASSHPGPISGANVLTF TGTGCCAGCAGCCACCCGGGCCCGATCTCTGGGGCCAACGTCCTGACTTTC . . TRBJ2-6 TRBV3-1
CASNGVTTGNTIYF TGTGCCAGCAATGGGGTGACCACTGGAAACACCATATATTTT . many TRBJ1-3 TRBV12-3/TRBV12-4
CACTQEGLALLELFF TGTGCCTGCACCCAAGAAGGGTTAGCGTTATTGGAGCTGTTTTTT . few TRBJ2-2 TRBV3-1
CASSLENEETQYF TGCGCCAGCAGCTTGGAAAACGAGGAGACCCAGTACTTC . many TRBJ2-5 TRBV5-1
CASSGTGLAPTDTQYF TGTGCCAGCAGTGGAACCGGACTAGCGCCCACAGATACGCAGTATTTT TRBD2 few TRBJ2-3 TRBV2
CSARDLAGDTDTQYF TGCAGTGCTAGAGATCTAGCGGGTGACACAGATACGCAGTATTTT TRBD2 . TRBJ2-3 TRBV20-1
CASSPGLAGMNTGELFF TGCGCCAGCAGCCCGGGGCTAGCGGGGATGAACACCGGGGAGCTGTTTTTT TRBD2 few TRBJ2-2 TRBV5-1
CASSSGGRALSGYTF TGTGCCAGCAGTTCCGGGGGAAGAGCCTTGAGCGGCTACACCTTC . . TRBJ1-2 TRBV27
CASSGFSGPKGANVLTF TGTGCCAGCAGTGGATTCTCGGGGCCCAAGGGGGCCAACGTCCTGACTTTC . few TRBJ2-6 TRBV25-1